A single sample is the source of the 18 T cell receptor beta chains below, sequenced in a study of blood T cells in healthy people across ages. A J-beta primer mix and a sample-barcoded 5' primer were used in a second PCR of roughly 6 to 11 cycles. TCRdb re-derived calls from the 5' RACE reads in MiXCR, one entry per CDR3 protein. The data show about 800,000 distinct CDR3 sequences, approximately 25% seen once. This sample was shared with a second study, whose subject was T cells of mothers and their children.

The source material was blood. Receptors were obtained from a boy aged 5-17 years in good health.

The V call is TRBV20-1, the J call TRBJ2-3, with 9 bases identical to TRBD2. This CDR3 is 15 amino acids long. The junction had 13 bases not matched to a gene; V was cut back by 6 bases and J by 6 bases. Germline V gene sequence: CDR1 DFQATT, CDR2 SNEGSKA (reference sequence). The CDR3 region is CSAPPIAGVIDTQYF. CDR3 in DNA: TGCAGTGCCCCCCCGATAGCGGGAGTTATCGATACGCAGTATTTT.

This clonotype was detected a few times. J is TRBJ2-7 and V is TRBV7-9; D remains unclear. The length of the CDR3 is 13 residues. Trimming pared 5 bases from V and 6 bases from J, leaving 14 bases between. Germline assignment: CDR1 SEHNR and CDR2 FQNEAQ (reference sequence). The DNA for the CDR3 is TGTGCCAGCAGCATAGACGGCCCCTTCGAGCAGTACTTC. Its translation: CASSIDGPFEQYF.

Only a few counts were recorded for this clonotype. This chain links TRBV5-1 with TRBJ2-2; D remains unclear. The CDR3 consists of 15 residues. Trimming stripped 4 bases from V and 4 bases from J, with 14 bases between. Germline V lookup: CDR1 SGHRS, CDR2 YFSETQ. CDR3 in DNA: TGCGCCAGCAGCCTAGGCCTCGAGGTCACCGGGGAGCTGTTTTTT. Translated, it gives CASSLGLEVTGELFF.

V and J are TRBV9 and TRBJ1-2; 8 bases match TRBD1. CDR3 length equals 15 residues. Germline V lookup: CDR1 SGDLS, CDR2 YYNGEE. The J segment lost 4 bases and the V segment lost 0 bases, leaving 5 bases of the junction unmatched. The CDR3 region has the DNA TGTGCCAGCAGCGTAGTGCCCGGACAGGGCTATGGCTACACCTTC. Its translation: CASSVVPGQGYGYTF.

The CDR3 sequence is CSVVDSGNTIYF. CDR3 nucleotides: TGCAGCGTTGTGGACTCTGGAAACACCATATATTTT. The chain recombines TRBV29-1 with TRBJ1-3; D is undetermined. Between the trimmed V and J ends, which lost 4 bases and 0 bases, there was a span of 4 bases. The CDR3 loop spans 12 amino acids. Germline V gene data show CDR1 as SQVTM and CDR2 as ANQGSEA.

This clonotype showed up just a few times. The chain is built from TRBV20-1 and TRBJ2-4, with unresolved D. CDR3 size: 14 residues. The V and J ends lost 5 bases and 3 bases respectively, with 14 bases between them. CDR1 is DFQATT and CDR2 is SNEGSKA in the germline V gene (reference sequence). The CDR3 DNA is TGCAGTGCTCTGCCAGTGAGAGGCAAAAACATTCAGTACTTC. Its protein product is CSALPVRGKNIQYF.

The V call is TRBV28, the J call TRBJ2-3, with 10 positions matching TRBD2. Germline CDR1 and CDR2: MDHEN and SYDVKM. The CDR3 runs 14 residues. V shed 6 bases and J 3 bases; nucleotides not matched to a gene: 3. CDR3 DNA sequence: TGTGCCAGCAGGCCTAGCGGGAGTACAGATACGCAGTATTTT. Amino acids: CASRPSGSTDTQYF.

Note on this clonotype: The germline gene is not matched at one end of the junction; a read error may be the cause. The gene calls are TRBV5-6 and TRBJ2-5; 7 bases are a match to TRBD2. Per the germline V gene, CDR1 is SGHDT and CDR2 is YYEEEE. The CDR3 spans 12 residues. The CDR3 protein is CASSGGLGFWIF. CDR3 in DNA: TGTGCCAGCAGCGGTGGACTAGGATTTTGGATCTTC.

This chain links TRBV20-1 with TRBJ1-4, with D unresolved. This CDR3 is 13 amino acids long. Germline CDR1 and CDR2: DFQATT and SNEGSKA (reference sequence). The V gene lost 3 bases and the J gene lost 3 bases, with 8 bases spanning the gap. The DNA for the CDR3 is TGCAGTGCTAGTAGCGCTCCTAATGAAAAACTGTTTTTT. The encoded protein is CSASSAPNEKLFF.

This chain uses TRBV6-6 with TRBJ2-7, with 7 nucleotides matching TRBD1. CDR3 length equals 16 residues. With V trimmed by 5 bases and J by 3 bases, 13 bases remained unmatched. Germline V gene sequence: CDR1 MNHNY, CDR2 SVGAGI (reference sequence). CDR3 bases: TGTGCCAGCAGTGCCGGAGACAGGGTAGTTGTCTACGAGCAGTACTTC. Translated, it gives CASSAGDRVVVYEQYF.

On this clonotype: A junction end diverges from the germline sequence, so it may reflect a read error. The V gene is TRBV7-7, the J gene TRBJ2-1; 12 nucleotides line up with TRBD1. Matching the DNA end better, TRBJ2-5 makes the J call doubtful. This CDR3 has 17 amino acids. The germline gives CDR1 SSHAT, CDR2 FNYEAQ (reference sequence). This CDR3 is CASSLGQTGQGAETQYF. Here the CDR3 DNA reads TGTGCTAGCAGCTTAGGACAAACGGGACAGGGGGCAGAGACCCAGTACTTC.

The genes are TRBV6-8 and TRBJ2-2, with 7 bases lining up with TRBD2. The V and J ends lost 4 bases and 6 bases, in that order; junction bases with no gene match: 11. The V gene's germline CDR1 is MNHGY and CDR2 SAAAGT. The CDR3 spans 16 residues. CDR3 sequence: CASSLTWRESAGELFF. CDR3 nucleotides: TGTGCCAGCAGTTTAACTTGGCGGGAGAGTGCCGGGGAGCTGTTTTTT.

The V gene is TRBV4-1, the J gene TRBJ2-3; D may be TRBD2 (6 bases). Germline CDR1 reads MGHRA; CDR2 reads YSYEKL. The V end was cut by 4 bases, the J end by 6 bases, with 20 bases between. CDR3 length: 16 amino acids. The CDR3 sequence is CASSPSAAGSRDTQYF. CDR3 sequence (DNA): TGCGCCAGCAGCCCCTCCGCGGCGGGGAGCAGGGATACGCAGTATTTT.

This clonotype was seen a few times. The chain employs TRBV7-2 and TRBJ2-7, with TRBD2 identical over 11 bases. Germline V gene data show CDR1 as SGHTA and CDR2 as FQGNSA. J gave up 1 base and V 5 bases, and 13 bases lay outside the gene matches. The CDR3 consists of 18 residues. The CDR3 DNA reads TGTGCCAGCAGCCGCAACGCACTCGGGACTAGCGGATCCTACGAGCAGTACTTC. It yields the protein CASSRNALGTSGSYEQYF.

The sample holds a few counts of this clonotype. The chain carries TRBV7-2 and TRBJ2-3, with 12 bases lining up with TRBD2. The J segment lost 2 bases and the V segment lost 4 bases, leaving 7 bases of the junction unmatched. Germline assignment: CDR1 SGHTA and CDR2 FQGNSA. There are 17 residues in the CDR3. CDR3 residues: CASSSSGLAGPTDTQYF. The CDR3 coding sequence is TGTGCCAGCAGCTCATCGGGACTAGCGGGCCCCACAGATACGCAGTATTTT.

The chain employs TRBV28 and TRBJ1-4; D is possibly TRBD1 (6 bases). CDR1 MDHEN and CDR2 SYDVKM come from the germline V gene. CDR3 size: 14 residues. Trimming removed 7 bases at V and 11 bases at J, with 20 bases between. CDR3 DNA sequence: TGTGCCAGCACCTACGGGGGGCGTGGGGTTAAACTGTTTTTT. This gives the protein CASTYGGRGVKLFF.

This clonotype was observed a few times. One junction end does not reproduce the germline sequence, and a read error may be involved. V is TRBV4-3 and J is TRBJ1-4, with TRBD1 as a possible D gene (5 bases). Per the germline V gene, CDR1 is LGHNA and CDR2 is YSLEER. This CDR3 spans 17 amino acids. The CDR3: CASSQMGDYATNEELFF. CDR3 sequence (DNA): TGCGCCAGCAGCCAAATGGGGGACTACGCAACTAATGAAGAACTGTTTTTT.

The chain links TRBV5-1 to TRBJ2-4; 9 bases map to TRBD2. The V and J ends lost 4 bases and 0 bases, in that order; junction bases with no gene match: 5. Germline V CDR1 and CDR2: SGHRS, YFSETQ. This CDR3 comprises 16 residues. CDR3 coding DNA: TGCGCCAGCAGCATGACTAGCGGTCTAGCCAAAAACATTCAGTACTTC. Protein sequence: CASSMTSGLAKNIQYF.